The 30 T cell receptor beta chains given below trace back to one sample, sequenced in a study of cytomegalovirus exposure and HLA in healthy donors. PCR amplification relied on 60 Vbeta primers (plus 13 Jbeta primers). Sequencing used immunoSEQ multiplex PCR; TCRdb keeps in-frame clones, though not all of them. The sample lists some 77,000 clones; around 75% were seen once. The sequencing input was PBMCs. These receptor sequences come from a woman aged 40 to 49 in good health and CMV-seronegative.

The chain links TRBV7-8 to TRBJ2-7, with a possible D match to TRBD1 (6 bases). CDR1 and CDR2 (germline): SGHVS, FQNEAQ. Trimming cost V 0 bases and J 8 bases, with 11 bases left between them. The CDR3 is 13 residues long. The CDR3 loop is CASSLARRGQQYF. The CDR3 bases are TGTGCCAGCAGCTTAGCGCGCAGGGGACAGCAGTACTTC. The full variable domain, with the rest looked up from reference TRBV7-8 and TRBJ2-7, is GAGVSQSPRYKVAKRGQDVALRCDPISGHVSLFWYQQALGQGPEFLTYFQNEAQLDKSGLPSDRFFAERPEGSVSTLKIQRTQQEDSAVYLCASSLARRGQQYFGPGTRLTVT.

The V gene is TRBV29-1, the J gene TRBJ2-3; D possibly corresponds to TRBD1 (6 bases). Germline loops: CDR1 SQVTM, CDR2 ANQGSEA. The V end was cut by 3 bases, the J end by 4 bases, with 11 bases between. This CDR3 has 13 residues. CDR3 protein: CSVDRQGPDTQYF. DNA of the CDR3: TGCAGCGTTGATCGCCAGGGGCCAGATACGCAGTATTTT.

V is TRBV4-2 and J is TRBJ1-2; TRBD1 agrees at 7 bases. The V and J ends lost 1 base and 4 bases, in that order; junction bases with no gene match: 3. CDR3 size: 14 residues. CDR1 and CDR2 (germline): LGHNA, YNFKEQ. The CDR3 protein is CASSQGGGGYGYTF. CDR3 nucleotides: TGTGCCAGCAGCCAAGGAGGGGGCGGCTATGGCTACACCTTC.

The table lists this clone with a count of one. The V gene is TRBV19, the J gene TRBJ2-4; TRBD1 agrees at 7 bases. The CDR3 length is 15 residues. Germline V gives CDR1 LNHDA, CDR2 SQIVND (reference sequence). The V gene end was trimmed by 9 bases and the J gene end by 0 bases; junction bases not matched to a gene: 8. In nucleotides, the CDR3 is TGTGCCAGCAGGGACAGATGGCTAGCCAAAAACATTCAGTACTTC. Encoded protein: CASRDRWLAKNIQYF.

This sequence joins TRBV11-2 and TRBJ2-5; 7 nucleotides match TRBD1. The CDR3 is 17 amino acids. The germline CDR1 and CDR2 sequences are SGHAT and FQNNGV. The junction had 12 bases not matched to a gene; V was cut back by 5 bases and J by 0 bases. The CDR3 is CASSPARDSTYQETQYF. Written as DNA, the CDR3 is TGTGCCAGCAGCCCCGCCCGGGACAGCACGTACCAAGAGACCCAGTACTTC.

V is TRBV2 and J is TRBJ1-3, with D perhaps matching TRBD1 (5 bases). Trimming removed 7 bases at V and 7 bases at J, with 20 bases between. The CDR3 has 15 residues. Germline lookup yields CDR1 SNHLY and CDR2 FYNNEI. Here the CDR3 DNA reads TGTGCCAGCACCGATCTGGACGGAGGGGAGAACACCATATATTTT. This translates into CASTDLDGGENTIYF.

This chain uses TRBV29-1 with TRBJ2-6, with D tentatively TRBD1 (6 bases). The length of the CDR3 is 16 residues. The germline V gene has CDR1 SQVTM and CDR2 ANQGSEA. Trimming cost V 4 bases and J 0 bases, with 13 bases left between them. This CDR3 is CSVARDINSGANVLTF. As DNA, the CDR3 is TGCAGCGTTGCCCGGGACATAAACTCTGGGGCCAACGTCCTGACTTTC. The entire variable domain, with the rest obtained from reference TRBV29-1 and TRBJ2-6, is as follows: SAVISQKPSRDICQRGTSLTIQCQVDSQVTMMFWYRQQPGQSLTLIATANQGSEATYESGFVIDKFPISRPNLTFSTLTVSNMSPEDSSIYLCSVARDINSGANVLTFGAGSRLTVL.

The V gene is TRBV7-5, the J gene TRBJ1-1; the table's D gene call, TRBD1, was not cross checked with the DNA. TRBV7-5 is classified as a pseudogene. The CDR3 loop spans 13 amino acids. The CDR3 loop is CVRSPRQNTEAFF. The CDR3 bases are TGTGTCAGAAGCCCCCGACAGAACACTGAAGCTTTCTTT.

This clone was counted once. V usage is TRBV5-1 and J usage is TRBJ2-7; D not resolved. This CDR3 has 12 residues. Germline assignment: CDR1 SGHRS and CDR2 YFSETQ. Between the trimmed V and J ends, which lost 4 bases and 3 bases, there was a span of 8 bases. The CDR3 DNA reads as TGCGCCAGCAGCCGCGATTTCTACGAGCAGTACTTC. Translation: CASSRDFYEQYF.

This chain links TRBV30 with TRBJ1-2; D remains unclear. The V end lost 8 bases, the J end lost 7 bases, and 14 bases lay between the germline ends. The CDR3 has 11 amino acids. Germline V lookup: CDR1 GTSNPN, CDR2 SVGIG (reference sequence). The CDR3 protein is CAQSWGGGYTF. The CDR3 DNA reads TGTGCCCAATCCTGGGGAGGTGGCTACACCTTC.

The rearrangement uses TRBV5-6 and TRBJ2-5; 8 nucleotides line up with TRBD1. This CDR3 region has 14 residues. J was trimmed by 4 bases and V by 5 bases; bases with no gene match: 7. Germline assignment: CDR1 SGHDT and CDR2 YYEEEE. The CDR3 spells CASSSDRGGETQYF. For the CDR3, the DNA is TGTGCCAGCAGTTCTGACAGGGGCGGAGAGACCCAGTACTTC.

This clone was picked up a small number of times. Other DNA variants within this sample encode the same CDR3. This rearrangement joins TRBV5-1 to TRBJ1-5; D not resolved. Trimming pared 0 bases from V and 5 bases from J, leaving 6 bases between. The CDR3 contains 13 residues. Germline V gives CDR1 SGHRS, CDR2 YFSETQ. The DNA for the CDR3 is TGCGCCAGCAGCTTGGGCACTGATCAGCCCCAGCATTTT. Protein sequence: CASSLGTDQPQHF. The full variable domain, its missing parts supplied by reference TRBV5-1 and TRBJ1-5, is KAGVTQTPRYLIKTRGQQVTLSCSPISGHRSVSWYQQTPGQGLQFLFEYFSETQRNKGNFPGRFSGRQFSNSRSEMNVSTLELGDSALYLCASSLGTDQPQHFGDGTRLSIL.

V and J are TRBV11-2 and TRBJ2-7; TRBD1 matches 7 bases. Looked up from germline, CDR1 is SGHAT and CDR2 is FQNNGV. The CDR3 runs to 14 residues. V gave up 1 base and J gave up 2 bases; unmatched junction bases: 2. CDR3 amino acids: CASSLGDRAYEQYF. The CDR3 nucleotides are TGTGCCAGCAGCTTAGGCGACAGGGCCTACGAGCAGTACTTC. The full variable domain, completed using reference TRBV11-2 and TRBJ2-7, is EAGVAQSPRYKIIEKRQSVAFWCNPISGHATLYWYQQILGQGPKLLIQFQNNGVVDDSQLPKDRFSAERLKGVDSTLKIQPAKLEDSAVYLCASSLGDRAYEQYFGPGTRLTVT.

As concerns this clone: The junction and the germline gene differ at one end; a read error may be behind it. V and J are TRBV7-7 and TRBJ2-5, with 15 bases that match TRBD2. The CDR3 is 15 amino acids. Germline V lookup: CDR1 SSHAT, CDR2 FNYEAQ (reference sequence). CDR3 sequence (DNA): TGTGCTAGCAGCCGGACTAGCGGGGGGGAAGAGACCCAGTACTTC. Its translation is CASSRTSGGEETQYF.

In its sample, this clone was seen a few times. V is TRBV6-5 and J is TRBJ2-1; 13 positions agree with TRBD2. With V trimmed by 2 bases and J by 14 bases, 0 bases remained unmatched. In germline, CDR1 is MNHEY, CDR2 SVGAGI. The length of the CDR3 is 12 residues. The CDR3 DNA sequence: TGTGCCAGCAGTTACGGGACTAGCGGGAAGTTCTTC. Amino acids: CASSYGTSGKFF.

V usage is TRBV19 and J usage is TRBJ2-3; D unclear. The CDR3 contains 12 residues. Germline loops: CDR1 LNHDA, CDR2 SQIVND (reference sequence). Trimming removed 9 bases from V and 3 bases from J, with 10 bases in between. The DNA for the CDR3 is TGTGCCAGCTCTAGTCGTACAGATACGCAGTATTTT. Translated, it gives CASSSRTDTQYF.

This clone was seen once. Different DNA sequences within this sample yield the same CDR3. The V gene is TRBV15, the J gene TRBJ1-5; 11 bases align to TRBD1. V shed 0 bases, J shed 1 base, and the junction held 11 bases outside the gene matches. The germline gives CDR1 LNHNV, CDR2 YYDKDF (reference sequence). The length of the CDR3 is 20 residues. The DNA of the CDR3 is TGTGCCACCAGCAGAGATCGGGCGGGACAGGGGGTAGGGAGCAATCAGCCCCAGCATTTT. It codes for CATSRDRAGQGVGSNQPQHF. The whole variable domain, filled in from reference TRBV15 and TRBJ1-5, reads DAMVIQNPRYQVTQFGKPVTLSCSQTLNHNVMYWYQQKSSQAPKLLFHYYDKDFNNEADTPDNFQSRRPNTSFCFLDIRSPGLGDTAMYLCATSRDRAGQGVGSNQPQHFGDGTRLSIL.

This clone was detected many times. The V call is TRBV6-1, the J call TRBJ2-5; a weak D match, TRBD2 (6 bases). Trimming removed 5 bases at V and 5 bases at J, with 18 bases between. CDR3 length: 15 amino acids. Germline CDR1 and CDR2: MNHNS and SASEGT. The CDR3, as DNA: TGTGCCAGCAGTCTGGGAGGTAGGGTGGTTGAGACCCAGTACTTC. Translated: CASSLGGRVVETQYF.

For the CDR3, the DNA is TGTGCCAGCAGCCCCCGACAGGGGCCTCAGCCCCAGCATTTT. Its translation is CASSPRQGPQPQHF. The V call is TRBV9, the J call TRBJ1-5, with 8 bases that match TRBD1. The CDR3 is 14 amino acids. From germline, CDR1 is SGDLS and CDR2 YYNGEE. Trimming took 4 bases from V and 6 from J; bases not matched to a gene: 6.

This clone was observed once. V usage is TRBV5-1 and J usage is TRBJ2-1; the match to TRBD1 covers 9 bases. V was pared by 3 bases and J by 4 bases, with 5 bases of the junction left unmatched. Germline V gene data show CDR1 as SGHRS and CDR2 as YFSETQ. The CDR3 loop spans 15 amino acids. The CDR3 nucleotides read TGCGCCAGCAGCTCCTCGGGACAGGGTTACAATGAGCAGTTCTTC. Protein: CASSSSGQGYNEQFF.

The chain employs TRBV9 and TRBJ2-5, with TRBD2 identical over 8 bases. Looked up from germline, CDR1 is SGDLS and CDR2 is YYNGEE. The CDR3 is made up of 14 amino acids. The V and J ends lost 4 bases and 2 bases, in that order; junction bases with no gene match: 4. CDR3 sequence reads: CASSPGGFQETQYF. Here the CDR3 DNA reads TGTGCCAGCAGCCCGGGGGGGTTTCAAGAGACCCAGTACTTC.

The CDR3: CASSPSGNTIYF. Written as DNA, the CDR3 is TGTGCCAGCAGCCCCAGTGGAAACACCATATATTTT. The J gene is TRBJ1-3, the V gene TRBV7-2; D unresolved. CDR1 and CDR2 from the germline V gene are SGHTA and FQGNSA. The V gene lost 5 bases and the J gene lost 3 bases, with 5 bases spanning the gap. The CDR3 loop spans 12 amino acids.

The chain carries TRBV5-1 and TRBJ1-1; D gene ambiguous. The CDR3 spans 13 residues. Trimming stripped 0 bases from V and 3 bases from J, with 6 bases between. Germline V gives CDR1 SGHRS, CDR2 YFSETQ. CDR3 DNA sequence: TGCGCCAGCAGCTTGGTCGGGGACACTGAAGCTTTCTTT. Translation: CASSLVGDTEAFF.

V is TRBV18 and J is TRBJ1-6; D is possibly TRBD1 (6 bases). The CDR3 runs to 14 residues. Germline V gene lookup returns CDR1 KGHSH and CDR2 LQKENI. V lost 3 bases, J lost 9 bases, and 12 bases lay in between. Here the CDR3 DNA reads TGTGCCAGCTCACCGAATAACAGGGTTTCACCCCTCCACTTT. It yields the protein CASSPNNRVSPLHF. Looking up the rest from reference TRBV18 and TRBJ1-6 gives the full variable domain: NAGVMQNPRHLVRRRGQEARLRCSPMKGHSHVYWYRQLPEEGLKFMVYLQKENIIDESGMPKERFSAEFPKEGPSILRIQQVVRGDSAAYFCASSPNNRVSPLHFGNGTRLTVT.

The rearrangement uses TRBV6-1 and TRBJ2-1, with D hard to call. The V gene's germline CDR1 is MNHNS and CDR2 SASEGT. The germline V and J ends were trimmed by 4 bases and 0 bases, with 22 bases remaining between them. The CDR3 spans 19 residues. CDR3 in amino acids: CASSGELSKAASSYNEQFF. CDR3 DNA: TGTGCCAGCAGTGGAGAGCTTTCGAAGGCGGCGAGCTCCTACAATGAGCAGTTCTTC.

The V and J genes are TRBV19 and TRBJ1-1, with D possibly TRBD1 on 5 matching bases. Trimming left V 8 bases short and J 0 bases short, with 10 bases between. CDR3 size: 13 residues. Germline V lookup: CDR1 LNHDA, CDR2 SQIVND (reference sequence). The CDR3 DNA reads as TGTGCCAGTTCCGGGGGGGTGAACACTGAAGCTTTCTTT. It translates to CASSGGVNTEAFF.

V and J are TRBV30 and TRBJ1-1; D perhaps matches TRBD1 (6 bases). The V gene's germline CDR1 is GTSNPN and CDR2 SVGIG (reference sequence). Trimming shortened V by 4 bases and J by 1 base, and 10 bases separated the two germline ends. The CDR3 spans 13 residues. Here the CDR3 reads CAWTQQGNTEAFF. The CDR3 DNA sequence: TGTGCCTGGACTCAACAGGGGAACACTGAAGCTTTCTTT.

The chain links TRBV18 to TRBJ1-1; D is undetermined. With 0 bases removed from V and 1 base from J, the gap between germline ends came to 12 bases. Germline-derived CDR1 and CDR2 are KGHSH and LQKENI. The CDR3 contains 16 residues. The CDR3 here is CASSPPARPGNTEAFF. The CDR3 coding sequence is TGTGCCAGCTCACCACCAGCTCGGCCGGGGAACACTGAAGCTTTCTTT.

The chain employs TRBV6-1 and TRBJ2-5; D perhaps matches TRBD2 (5 bases). This CDR3 has 15 residues. CDR1 and CDR2 (germline): MNHNS, SASEGT. The ends were cut back, 1 base at V and 5 bases at J, with 14 bases in the middle. CDR3 loop: CASSEVGARGETQYF. In DNA, the CDR3 is TGTGCCAGCAGTGAAGTAGGAGCCCGAGGGGAGACCCAGTACTTC.

The chain's CDR3 is CASSWLAGNSYEQYF. CDR3 DNA: TGTGCCAGCAGCTGGCTAGCGGGAAACTCCTACGAGCAGTACTTC. The V call is TRBV7-9, the J call TRBJ2-5; 9 bases map to TRBD2. The DNA end is a closer match to TRBJ2-7, so the J assignment may be wrong. The CDR3 runs to 15 residues. Germline CDR1 reads SEHNR; CDR2 reads FQNEAQ (reference sequence).